Included here is one T cell receptor (beta chain) sequence, with context. This record comes from a study of blood T cell repertoires in COVID-19. Study at large: Italy, Spain and the United States were the sources of the convalescent and acute COVID-19 samples.

The CDR3 extends over 16 amino acids. Germline V CDR1 and CDR2: MNHEY, SVGEGT. V dropped 1 base and J dropped 3 bases, with 13 bases sitting between them. Original handling: Estimation of nucleated cell counts relied on the amplification of reference gene primers. Here immunoSEQ multiplex PCR was the method, and the copy in TCRdb shows in-frame clones only, minus some. The V and J calls and the clone size are those of that table, but D and trimming were determined from the DNA. The table includes around 250,000 clones, 91% detected once. Self-reported history from a screening survey and questionnaire set each donor's cohort.

The sample consisted of PBMCs or T cells enriched from blood (not recorded which). The sequence derives from a human donor in a cohort exposed to, infected with or recovered from COVID-19 (not recorded which). The donor label of this sample is uncertain. This rearrangement joins TRBV6-2 or TRBV6-3 to TRBJ2-1; D is perhaps TRBD2 (6 bases). This CDR3 reads CASSYYPAGYYNEQFF. In nucleotides, the CDR3 is TGTGCCAGCAGTTACTATCCTGCGGGGTACTACAATGAGCAGTTCTTC.